This section outlines one TCR beta chain sequence together with its context. The data were obtained in a study of blood T cell repertoires in COVID-19. Source study methods: Amplification with reference gene primers provided the estimates of nucleated cell counts. Produced via immunoSEQ multiplex PCR; TCRdb's table is partial and in-frame only. Clonal size and the V and J genes are those of that table, whereas D and trimming came from the DNA. The data contain about 68,000 clones, 84% of them seen just once; the ten biggest clones take up 8.5% to 10%. The V gene lost 1 base and the J gene lost 3 bases, with 6 bases spanning the gap. Germline V lookup: CDR1 MNHEY, CDR2 SMNVEV (reference sequence). The CDR3 runs 13 residues.

The clonotype comes from a man aged 45-65 years with active COVID-19. This sequence joins TRBV27 and TRBJ2-5; possibly TRBD2 for D (6 bases). Input material: peripheral blood. CDR3 in amino acids: CASSLLAEETQYF. CDR3 DNA: TGTGCCAGCAGTTTATTAGCGGAAGAGACCCAGTACTTC.